What follows describes a single T cell receptor (beta chain). This clone appeared a few times. Its target antigen remains unknown. Nothing much larger sits one base from this clone, and base qualities are not available. Per the germline V gene (reference sequence), MNHNY is the CDR1 and SVGAGI is the CDR2. V is pared back by 2 bases and J by 0 bases, with 13 bases lying between the germline termini. Its CDR3 holds 16 amino acids, cysteine through phenylalanine. The entry retains the CDR3 DNA only, 48 bases that are in frame from base 1. TCRbeta CDR3 regions were amplified from genomic DNA using the immunoSEQ Assay, a bias-controlled multiplex PCR. Per the source publication's procedure: Within the assay, amplification of reference gene primers was used to estimate how many nucleated cells each sample contained. Sequence reads were collapsed and filtered to measure the absolute abundance of every unique TCRbeta CDR3 rearrangement. For each sample, productive Simpson clonality was calculated as the square root of Simpson's diversity index across productive rearrangements. TCRdb carries this immuneACCESS record with in-frame sequences only. Its versions omit some clonotypes, under half of them owing to an unresolved V gene in the studies checked, with the rest unexplained. That table supplies the V and J calls and clone size; D and trimming were determined from the DNA. For this sample the table gives under 200,000 clones, of which more than 75% were detected only once. Together, the top ten hold 10% of the sample.

The entry originates in a study of blood T cell repertoires in COVID-19 (dated by TCRdb to the early 2020s). A note on the overall study: The collaborator samples originated in the United States, Italy and Spain and spanned the acute and convalescent phases of COVID-19. The repertoires were released in a freely available public database intended as a resource for research on the immune response to SARS-CoV-2. The material from the prospective study consisted of cDNA or gDNA derived from T cells, B-cell-depleted T cells, or PBMCs. The sample metadata nearly always contained a de-identified subject ID, COVID-19 status, age in years and sex. Samples came from the ongoing ImmuneRACE study (first 160 participants) plus 1,254 subjects from 6 global collaborators. Subjects who had been exposed to COVID-19, were actively infected with it, or had recovered from it provided the deeply sampled blood TCRbeta repertoires that made up the dataset. Where available, HLA class I and class II types were taken from metadata supplied by the sample provider and were not determined by assay-based typing. The research as a whole found: The amount of clinical and demographic metadata varied by source and participant and was provided uncurated.

One collaborating source in Seattle enrolled patients during active infection and followed them longitudinally through the course of disease. Whole blood was collected in K2EDTA tubes by collaborating institutions according to the institutions' own protocols. For TCRbeta analysis, collaborators shipped samples in one of three forms: frozen whole blood, isolated PBMCs, or DNA extracted from either of those sample types. The source of this sequence is a woman in her 70s with COVID-19, enrolled during active disease. The chain couples TRBV6-6 to TRBJ1-2; the D gene is unclear. Sequenced sample: peripheral blood. The nucleotide sequence reads TGTGCCAGCAGTTACGCAACCGGGAGAACTAACTATGGCTACACCTTC. The translation is CASSYATGRTNYGYTF.